One sample yielded the 24 T cell receptor beta chains listed below, sequenced in a study of graft-versus-host responses after intestinal transplantation. No cognate antigen is known for these TCRs. Using immunoSEQ multiplex PCR, the repertoire was profiled, and TCRdb retains in-frame clones only, with some absent. This table holds about 89,000 clones, 90% to 95% found once. The source material was unstimulated CD4+ T cells sorted from spleen or lymph node cells, sampled before intestinal transplant. The receptors originated from a human donor who received an intestinal transplant.

This sequence joins TRBV9 and TRBJ1-3, with a tentative D call TRBD1 (6 bases). This CDR3 region has 18 residues. The germline CDR1 and CDR2 sequences are SGDLS and YYNGEE. Deletions cut 3 bases from V and 4 bases from J, with 23 bases between. Here the CDR3 DNA reads TGTGCCAGCAGCGAAGACCGGGACACTACTTTTTCAGGAAACACCATATATTTT. The encoded protein is CASSEDRDTTFSGNTIYF.

This clone was seen a single time. J is TRBJ1-1 and V is TRBV7-8, with D possibly TRBD1 on 6 matching bases. Trimming cost V 5 bases and J 9 bases, with 16 bases left between them. The CDR3 is 13 amino acids. The germline V gene has CDR1 SGHVS and CDR2 FQNEAQ. The DNA for the CDR3 is TGTGCCAGCAGCCTCAATTTACAGGGAAAAGCTTTCTTT. Protein product: CASSLNLQGKAFF.

The count of this clone is one. This chain links TRBV5-4 with TRBJ2-7; 7 nucleotides agree with TRBD2. The CDR3 is 14 residues long. CDR1 and CDR2 from the germline V gene are SGHNT and YYREEE (reference sequence). Losses at the gene ends were 0 bases for V and 4 bases for J; bases not matched to a gene: 4. CDR3 DNA: TGTGCCAGCAGCTTGGACCAGGGAGGGTACGAGCAGTACTTC. Translated, it gives CASSLDQGGYEQYF.

V usage is TRBV7-2 and J usage is TRBJ2-7, with D hard to call. V lost 5 bases and J 4 bases, leaving 9 bases between the germline ends. This CDR3 contains 12 residues. CDR1 SGHTA and CDR2 FQGNSA come from the germline V gene. CDR3: CASSKNGYEQYF. CDR3 coding DNA: TGTGCCAGCAGCAAGAACGGGTACGAGCAGTACTTC.

The genes are TRBV19 and TRBJ2-2, with 10 bases matching TRBD2. Germline lookup yields CDR1 LNHDA and CDR2 SQIVND (reference sequence). The CDR3 is 16 residues long. V gave up 6 bases and J gave up 0 bases; unmatched junction bases: 4. CDR3 bases: TGTGCCAGTAGGGAAGCGGGGGGGCCGAACACCGGGGAGCTGTTTTTT. Translation gives CASREAGGPNTGELFF. Combining the CDR3 with reference TRBV19 and TRBJ2-2 gives the whole variable domain DGGITQSPKYLFRKEGQNVTLSCEQNLNHDAMYWYRQDPGQGLRLIYYSQIVNDFQKGDIAEGYSVSREKKESFPLTVTSAQKNPTAFYLCASREAGGPNTGELFFGEGSRLTVL.

There are a few counts of this clone. V and J are TRBV6-6 and TRBJ1-5; D unclear. The CDR3 is made up of 16 amino acids. Germline lookup yields CDR1 MNHNY and CDR2 SVGAGI (reference sequence). V gave up 7 bases and J gave up 0 bases, with 16 bases separating them. The CDR3 DNA sequence: TGTGCCAGCACCACGGGAGGAAAATATAGCAATCAGCCCCAGCATTTT. This sequence encodes CASTTGGKYSNQPQHF.

V and J are TRBV7-9 and TRBJ1-1, with D possibly being TRBD1 (6 bases). Germline values: CDR1 SEHNR, CDR2 FQNEAQ (reference sequence). The CDR3 is made up of 13 amino acids. V lost 2 bases, J lost 9 bases, and 13 bases lay in between. The CDR3 loop reads CASSLPGHSKAFF. The CDR3 coding sequence is TGTGCCAGCAGCTTACCGGGACACAGCAAAGCTTTCTTT.

This chain connects TRBV4-3 to TRBJ1-1, with 9 bases matching TRBD1. CDR1 is LGHNA and CDR2 is YSLEER in the germline V gene. With V trimmed by 4 bases and J by 5 bases, 11 bases remained unmatched. The length of the CDR3 is 16 residues. The CDR3 DNA is TGCGCCAGCAGCCGACTGACAGGGGGAGGACAAACTGAAGCTTTCTTT. Protein: CASSRLTGGGQTEAFF.

This clone was recorded only once. The gene calls are TRBV4-1 and TRBJ2-5; TRBD1 is a possible D gene (6 bases). Trimming stripped 4 bases from V and 0 bases from J, with 9 bases between. Germline values: CDR1 MGHRA, CDR2 YSYEKL. This CDR3 contains 14 residues. CDR3 region: CASSPWTDQETQYF. The CDR3 DNA reads as TGCGCCAGCAGCCCATGGACAGACCAAGAGACCCAGTACTTC.

This chain's CDR3 is CASSPRQGMSTGELFF. The CDR3 DNA sequence: TGTGCCAGCAGTCCCCGACAGGGTATGAGCACCGGGGAGCTGTTTTTT. This chain uses TRBV27 with TRBJ2-2; 7 bases fit TRBD1. The CDR3 contains 16 residues. Germline loops: CDR1 MNHEY, CDR2 SMNVEV (reference sequence). V lost 5 bases to trimming and J lost 4 bases; unmatched junction nucleotides: 10.

The rearrangement joins TRBV21-1 to TRBJ2-7; TRBD1, as called in the table, went unchecked against the DNA. TRBV21-1 is a documented pseudogene. This CDR3 is built from 11 residues. This chain's CDR3 is CASSDTYEQYF. The CDR3 DNA follows: TGTGCCAGCAGCGACACCTACGAGCAGTACTTC.

The gene calls are TRBV15 and TRBJ2-2; D gene unclear. Germline assignment: CDR1 LNHNV and CDR2 YYDKDF (reference sequence). This CDR3 is built from 17 residues. V was clipped by 0 bases and J by 2 bases, with 13 bases between them. CDR3 sequence (DNA): TGTGCCACCAGCAGAGATTTCGGAACAGTCAACACCGGGGAGCTGTTTTTT. This translates into CATSRDFGTVNTGELFF.

The chain has TRBV4-1 and TRBJ1-6, with 8 nucleotides matching TRBD1. CDR3 length: 18 residues. The germline V gene has CDR1 MGHRA and CDR2 YSYEKL. Trimming cost V 0 bases and J 10 bases; bases outside gene matches: 14. The CDR3 region is CASSQDPDRVWGGSPLHF. CDR3 sequence (DNA): TGCGCCAGCAGCCAAGATCCGGACAGGGTCTGGGGAGGATCACCCCTCCACTTT.

The chain is built from TRBV10-2 and TRBJ2-7, with D tentatively TRBD1 (6 bases). The CDR3 spans 16 residues. The V gene's germline CDR1 is WSHSY and CDR2 SAAADI. V shed 2 bases and J shed 3 bases, with 17 bases lying between them. In DNA form, the CDR3 reads TGCGCCAGCAGTGAGATGGTCGCGTGGACAGACTACGAGCAGTACTTC. Its translation: CASSEMVAWTDYEQYF.

The chain links TRBV21-1 to TRBJ1-4; TRBD1, the D gene given by the table, was not confirmed from the DNA. TRBV21-1 is a listed pseudogene. The CDR3 has 15 amino acids. As DNA, the CDR3 is TGTGCCAGCAGCAAAGGGGGGCCAACTAATGAAAAACTGTTTTTT. This translates into CASSKGGPTNEKLFF.

This chain joins TRBV2 and TRBJ2-5; 7 bases are shared with TRBD1. TRBJ2-7 explains the end of the DNA better; the J call may be wrong. Germline lookup yields CDR1 SNHLY and CDR2 FYNNEI. The CDR3 has 16 amino acids. The CDR3 sequence: CASSEGWLGTDYEQYF. The CDR3 DNA is TGTGCCAGCAGTGAAGGTTGGTTAGGGACAGACTACGAGCAGTACTTC.

The V gene is TRBV6-1, the J gene TRBJ1-5; D unresolved. V gave up 3 bases and J gave up 0 bases, with 9 bases separating them. Germline CDR1 is MNHNS and CDR2 is SASEGT. The CDR3 extends over 15 amino acids. Written as DNA, the CDR3 is TGTGCCAGCAGTGAGGCACAGACTAGCAATCAGCCCCAGCATTTT. As protein: CASSEAQTSNQPQHF.

V gene TRBV7-8 combines with J gene TRBJ1-2; 9 bases line up with TRBD1. The germline V gene has CDR1 SGHVS and CDR2 FQNEAQ. J gave up 6 bases and V 1 base, and 3 bases lay outside the gene matches. The CDR3 has 14 amino acids. CDR3 amino acids: CASSLDRGRDGYTF. As DNA, the CDR3 is TGTGCCAGCAGCTTAGACAGGGGGCGCGATGGCTACACCTTC.

This clone turned up a few times. The CDR3 DNA is TGTGCCAGCAGGGAGGGAGTTGAAAAACTGTTTTTT. Its protein is CASREGVEKLFF. The V gene is TRBV2, the J gene TRBJ1-4, with unresolved D. This CDR3 comprises 12 residues. Germline CDR1 reads SNHLY; CDR2 reads FYNNEI. V was clipped by 6 bases and J by 7 bases, with 9 bases between them.

The rearrangement uses TRBV30 and TRBJ2-7; weak D call: TRBD1 (5 bases). The germline V gene encodes CDR1 GTSNPN and CDR2 SVGIG (reference sequence). CDR3 length: 14 residues. Trimming cost V 4 bases and J 0 bases, with 13 bases left between them. This chain's CDR3 is CAWIGARSSYEQYF. The CDR3 DNA follows: TGTGCCTGGATAGGGGCCAGGAGCTCCTACGAGCAGTACTTC. Based on the CDR3 plus reference TRBV30 and TRBJ2-7, the full variable domain is SQTIHQWPATLVQPVGSPLSLECTVEGTSNPNLYWYRQAAGRGLQLLFYSVGIGQISSEVPQNLSASRPQDRQFILSSKKLLLSDSGFYLCAWIGARSSYEQYFGPGTRLTVT.

This clone appeared a single time. This rearrangement joins TRBV6-1 to TRBJ1-1; possibly TRBD1 for D (5 bases). The V end lost 8 bases, the J end lost 2 bases, and 12 bases lay between the germline ends. Germline V gene lookup returns CDR1 MNHNS and CDR2 SASEGT. The CDR3 consists of 13 residues. The CDR3 region is CASPQVINTEAFF. CDR3 nucleotides: TGTGCCAGCCCACAGGTTATTAACACTGAAGCTTTCTTT.

V usage is TRBV6-5 and J usage is TRBJ2-7, with 9 bases identical to TRBD2. The trim removed 3 bases at V and 4 bases at J, leaving 7 bases unmatched. Looked up from germline, CDR1 is MNHEY and CDR2 is SVGAGI. There are 15 residues in the CDR3. CDR3 protein: CASSYGGGAGYEQYF. CDR3 in DNA: TGTGCCAGCAGTTATGGCGGGGGGGCCGGATACGAGCAGTACTTC.

The rearrangement joins TRBV30 to TRBJ2-3; D possibly corresponds to TRBD2 (6 bases). Germline CDR1 and CDR2: GTSNPN and SVGIG (reference sequence). V gave up 0 bases and J gave up 2 bases, with 15 bases separating them. This CDR3 is built from 16 residues. In nucleotides, the CDR3 is TGTGCCTGGAGTGTAGGAGGCCCGGGACTCACAGATACGCAGTATTTT. Protein: CAWSVGGPGLTDTQYF.

V gene TRBV29-1 combines with J gene TRBJ2-3, with TRBD2 as a possible D gene (6 bases). CDR1 and CDR2 (germline): SQVTM, ANQGSEA. With 4 bases removed from V and 2 bases from J, the gap between germline ends came to 13 bases. The CDR3 covers 14 residues. The CDR3 is CSVALGTFTDTQYF. Here the CDR3 DNA reads TGCAGCGTTGCTTTGGGGACTTTCACAGATACGCAGTATTTT.